These 14 T cell receptor beta chains were all obtained from the same sample, sequenced in a study of T cell repertoires in cytomegalovirus infection. From the reads, TCRdb called clonotypes with MiXCR, one entry per CDR3 protein. The sample lists roughly 160,000 distinct CDR3 sequences, about 20% occurring once. Their antigens are not known. The sample here was CD8+ T cells from cultured PBMCs, taken from culture after CMV antigen stimulation. Source of these receptors: a human donor in good health (CMV status not recorded). Some clones in this sample may be carry-over from other donors' samples.

This clonotype was seen only a few times. The chain's CDR3 is CASSQGQDQPQHF. The CDR3 DNA reads as TGTGCCAGCAGCCAGGGGCAGGATCAGCCCCAGCATTTT. The chain carries TRBV9 and TRBJ1-5; weak D call: TRBD1 (6 bases). V was clipped by 4 bases and J by 5 bases, with 10 bases between them. CDR3 length equals 13 residues. Per germline, CDR1 SGDLS and CDR2 YYNGEE.

There are a few counts of this clonotype. The V call is TRBV11-2, the J call TRBJ2-7; weak D call: TRBD1 (6 bases). Trimming removed 1 base at V and 6 bases at J, with 19 bases between. The germline V gene has CDR1 SGHAT and CDR2 FQNNGV. The CDR3 runs to 16 residues. CDR3 residues: CASSLGPGGGLREQYF. CDR3 nucleotides: TGTGCCAGCAGCTTAGGCCCCGGTGGGGGCCTCCGCGAGCAGTACTTC.

This clonotype was seen a handful of times. The rearrangement joins TRBV7-2 to TRBJ2-7; 9 positions match TRBD1. With V trimmed by 5 bases and J by 6 bases, 8 bases remained unmatched. There are 14 residues in the CDR3. The germline gives CDR1 SGHTA, CDR2 FQGNSA. In DNA, the CDR3 is TGTGCCAGCAGCCCCGGGACAGGGTCGCTCGAGCAGTACTTC. Amino acids: CASSPGTGSLEQYF.

This clonotype was detected a few times. The chain links TRBV7-3 to TRBJ2-3, with no clear D. The CDR3 has 15 residues. Germline-derived CDR1 and CDR2 are SGHTA and FQGTGA. V dropped 5 bases and J dropped 0 bases, with 12 bases sitting between them. The DNA of the CDR3 is TGTGCCAGCAGCCTAAGGGATTTCAGCACAGATACGCAGTATTTT. As protein: CASSLRDFSTDTQYF.

The J gene is TRBJ1-4, the V gene TRBV9, with 8 bases that match TRBD1. Germline values: CDR1 SGDLS, CDR2 YYNGEE. J was trimmed by 8 bases and V by 4 bases; bases with no gene match: 31. The CDR3 length is 22 residues. CDR3 sequence (DNA): TGTGCCAGCAGCCCCCCCCAGGCAGGGGGCGTGAGAGGTAGGCGTACGGGCGAAAAACTGTTTTTT. Amino acids: CASSPPQAGGVRGRRTGEKLFF.

J is TRBJ2-3 and V is TRBV4-1, with a weak D call TRBD1 (5 bases). V lost 0 bases, J lost 5 bases, and 15 bases lay in between. The CDR3 loop spans 16 amino acids. CDR1 and CDR2 from the germline V gene are MGHRA and YSYEKL. The CDR3 DNA sequence: TGCGCCAGCAGCCAAGATCAGGTGGGGCCAGGAGATACGCAGTATTTT. It is translated as CASSQDQVGPGDTQYF.

This rearrangement joins TRBV6-2 or TRBV6-3 to TRBJ1-2, with a weak D call TRBD1 (6 bases). The CDR3 runs 19 residues. The V end was cut by 2 bases, the J end by 8 bases, with 30 bases between. Germline lookup yields CDR1 MNHEY and CDR2 SVGEGT. CDR3 residues: CASSYVSSDSGYSTGGYTF. CDR3 in DNA: TGTGCCAGCAGTTACGTGAGTTCGGACAGCGGATACAGTACAGGCGGCTACACCTTC.

As concerns this clonotype: The junction and the germline gene differ at one end; a read error may be behind it. The CDR3 protein is CARSEGTGANEQFF. CDR3 in DNA: TGTGCCCGCAGCGAAGGGACAGGGGCCAATGAGCAGTTCTTC. The chain joins TRBV7-6 to TRBJ2-1; 10 bases are shared with TRBD1. The CDR3 consists of 14 residues. Germline V gives CDR1 SGHVS, CDR2 FNYEAQ. The complete variable domain, with remaining parts taken from reference TRBV7-6 and TRBJ2-1, reads GAGVSQSPRYKVTKRGQDVALRCDPISGHVSLYWYRQALGQGPEFLTYFNYEAQQDKSGLPNDRFSAERPEGSISTLTIQRTEQRDSAMYRCARSEGTGANEQFFGPGTRLTVL.

There are a few counts of this clonotype. The chain couples TRBV7-2 to TRBJ1-2; D gene uncertain. From germline, CDR1 is SGHTA and CDR2 FQGNSA. The V end lost 5 bases, the J end lost 7 bases, and 11 bases lay between the germline ends. This CDR3 spans 12 amino acids. The CDR3 region has the DNA TGTGCCAGCAGCATCCAGGAGGGTGGCTACACCTTC. This translates into CASSIQEGGYTF.

By proportion, this clonotype is large. This chain joins TRBV7-2 and TRBJ2-2; D not resolved. With 1 base removed from V and 0 bases from J, the gap between germline ends came to 21 bases. The CDR3 totals 20 residues. Germline V CDR1 and CDR2: SGHTA, FQGNSA. CDR3 sequence reads: CASSLGRRYSQRTNTGELFF. DNA for the CDR3: TGTGCCAGCAGCTTAGGACGTAGGTACAGCCAACGGACGAACACCGGGGAGCTGTTTTTT.

This rearrangement joins TRBV25-1 to TRBJ1-1; D is uncertain. Germline CDR1 and CDR2: MGHDK and SYGVNS. The CDR3 totals 13 residues. V dropped 8 bases and J dropped 1 base, with 11 bases sitting between them. CDR3 nucleotides: TGTGCCAGCGGAGATGACACGAACACTGAAGCTTTCTTT. Amino acids: CASGDDTNTEAFF.

This clonotype occurred many times. The chain has TRBV7-2 and TRBJ1-5, with 9 nucleotides matching TRBD1. This CDR3 is 22 amino acids long. Germline V CDR1 and CDR2: SGHTA, FQGNSA. V lost 3 bases and J lost 3; bases outside the gene matches: 24. The CDR3 sequence: CASSLGPGQGGVGWYNNQPQHF. The CDR3 nucleotides are TGTGCCAGCAGCTTGGGACCGGGACAGGGAGGGGTAGGTTGGTATAACAATCAGCCCCAGCATTTT.

In its sample, this clonotype was seen once. A much larger clone sits a single nucleotide away, making a read error possible. The rearrangement links TRBV7-9 to TRBJ2-7, with 7 bases aligning to TRBD1. Germline-derived CDR1 and CDR2 are SEHNR and FQNEAQ (reference sequence). This CDR3 has 15 residues. The DNA for the CDR3 is TGTGCCATCAGCTTGGGTTACAGGGGTTCCTACGAGCAGTACTTC. It translates to CAISLGYRGSYEQYF. Full variable domain (rest looked up from reference TRBV7-9 and TRBJ2-7): DTGVSQNPRHKITKRGQNVTFRCDPISEHNRLYWYRQTLGQGPEFLTYFQNEAQLEKSRLLSDRFSAERPKGSFSTLEIQRTEQGDSAMYLCAISLGYRGSYEQYFGPGTRLTVT.

The V gene is TRBV6-6, the J gene TRBJ2-1; D possibly uses TRBD1 or TRBD2 (5 bases each). Germline CDR1 reads MNHNY; CDR2 reads SVGAGI (reference sequence). Trimming pared 5 bases from V and 3 bases from J, leaving 11 bases between. This CDR3 has 14 amino acids. CDR3: CASSRRDLYNEQFF. DNA for the CDR3: TGTGCCAGCAGTCGTCGGGACCTCTACAATGAGCAGTTCTTC.